Below, 20 T cell receptor beta chains from the same sample are listed, as sequenced in a study of blood T cell repertoires in COVID-19. TCRdb keeps only in-frame clones here, not all; method: immunoSEQ multiplex PCR. The sample holds 200,000 to 250,000 clones, 87% seen once. The sequencing sample was made of PBMCs or T cells enriched from blood (not recorded which). These receptors were taken from a young man with acute COVID-19.

This rearrangement joins TRBV6-5 to TRBJ1-4; D is unresolved. Trimming cost V 2 bases and J 3 bases, with 4 bases left between them. The germline V gene has CDR1 MNHEY and CDR2 SVGAGI. This CDR3 is built from 13 residues. The chain's CDR3 is CASSYRANEKLFF. The CDR3 nucleotides are TGTGCCAGCAGTTACCGGGCTAATGAAAAACTGTTTTTT.

The genes are TRBV19 and TRBJ1-5; D not resolved. The CDR3 has 16 residues. Trimming shortened V by 3 bases and J by 0 bases, and 12 bases separated the two germline ends. Per the germline V gene, CDR1 is LNHDA and CDR2 is SQIVND (reference sequence). In DNA, the CDR3 is TGTGCCAGTAGTATTATTAGAAGCGTTAGCAATCAGCCCCAGCATTTT. Its protein product is CASSIIRSVSNQPQHF. The full variable domain, its missing parts supplied by reference TRBV19 and TRBJ1-5, is DGGITQSPKYLFRKEGQNVTLSCEQNLNHDAMYWYRQDPGQGLRLIYYSQIVNDFQKGDIAEGYSVSREKKESFPLTVTSAQKNPTAFYLCASSIIRSVSNQPQHFGDGTRLSIL.

The chain has TRBV11-3 and TRBJ2-7; 7 nucleotides align to TRBD2. The V gene end was trimmed by 1 base and the J gene end by 3 bases; junction bases not matched to a gene: 6. The CDR3 consists of 15 residues. Germline V gene sequence: CDR1 SGHNT, CDR2 YENEEA. The DNA of the CDR3 is TGTGCCAGCAGCTTAGGTCTAGCGGTTAACTACGAGCAGTACTTC. It codes for CASSLGLAVNYEQYF.

The CDR3, as DNA: TGTGCCAGCAGCTCGGACTTCTACGAGCAGTACTTC. Protein: CASSSDFYEQYF. This sequence joins TRBV14 and TRBJ2-7; a weak D match, TRBD2 (5 bases). Germline V gives CDR1 SGHDN, CDR2 FVKESK. The V and J ends lost 5 bases and 3 bases respectively, with 8 bases between them. This CDR3 is 12 amino acids long.

This chain links TRBV4-3 with TRBJ2-1, with 7 bases that match TRBD2. Germline V lookup: CDR1 LGHNA, CDR2 YSLEER. Trimming removed 1 base from V and 5 bases from J; junction bases left unmatched: 2. The CDR3 has 14 residues. The CDR3 reads CASSQGREHNEQFF. CDR3 DNA sequence: TGCGCCAGCAGCCAAGGGCGGGAGCACAATGAGCAGTTCTTC.

This clone was detected only once. The chain couples TRBV5-4 to TRBJ2-7, with 8 positions matching TRBD1. The CDR3 extends over 15 amino acids. With 4 bases clipped from V and 6 bases from J, the junction kept 12 bases outside the gene matches. Germline lookup yields CDR1 SGHNT and CDR2 YYREEE (reference sequence). CDR3 in DNA: TGTGCCAGCAGCCCTCCGGCAGGGGGCTTGTTCGAGCAGTACTTC. Amino acids: CASSPPAGGLFEQYF.

CDR3 protein: CSVVKIIGTSYNEQFF. CDR3 coding DNA: TGCAGCGTTGTCAAAATCATCGGGACATCCTACAATGAGCAGTTCTTC. The chain joins TRBV29-1 to TRBJ2-1; tentative D call: TRBD1 (6 bases). V lost 4 bases to trimming and J lost 1 base, with 17 bases between them. Germline V gene sequence: CDR1 SQVTM, CDR2 ANQGSEA. The CDR3 totals 16 residues.

This clone was found many times. Additional DNA sequences in this sample encode the identical CDR3. The chain has TRBV7-9 and TRBJ2-7; 9 nucleotides align to TRBD1. The CDR3 contains 15 residues. V trimming: 5 bases; J trimming: 6 bases; junction bases outside the gene matches: 11. Per the germline V gene, CDR1 is SEHNR and CDR2 is FQNEAQ (reference sequence). The chain's CDR3 is CASSRVGTGPFEQYF. For the CDR3, the DNA is TGTGCCAGCAGCCGGGTGGGGACAGGGCCTTTCGAGCAGTACTTC.

This chain joins TRBV29-1 and TRBJ2-4; perhaps TRBD1 as D (6 bases). This CDR3 is 14 amino acids long. Trimming shortened V by 5 bases and J by 3 bases, and 14 bases separated the two germline ends. CDR1 and CDR2 from the germline V gene are SQVTM and ANQGSEA. For the CDR3, the DNA is TGCAGCGTTTTTTTCCCAGGGGTCAAAAACATTCAGTACTTC. It encodes CSVFFPGVKNIQYF. Drawing the rest from reference TRBV29-1 and TRBJ2-4, the complete variable domain is SAVISQKPSRDICQRGTSLTIQCQVDSQVTMMFWYRQQPGQSLTLIATANQGSEATYESGFVIDKFPISRPNLTFSTLTVSNMSPEDSSIYLCSVFFPGVKNIQYFGAGTRLSVL.

This clone was observed a handful of times. The chain is built from TRBV5-1 and TRBJ2-7; TRBD2 might be the D (5 bases). V lost 4 bases to trimming and J lost 1 base, with 15 bases between them. Germline CDR1 reads SGHRS; CDR2 reads YFSETQ. CDR3 length equals 15 residues. As DNA, the CDR3 is TGCGCCAGCAGCCCGAGGGAGAAAGGGTCCTACGAGCAGTACTTC. Its translation: CASSPREKGSYEQYF.

The V call is TRBV18, the J call TRBJ2-2; D is possibly TRBD1 (5 bases). V dropped 2 bases and J dropped 4 bases, with 14 bases sitting between them. The CDR3 sequence is 16 residues long. Germline assignment: CDR1 KGHSH and CDR2 LQKENI. CDR3 protein: CASSPVKGNPTGELFF. The CDR3 DNA sequence: TGTGCCAGCTCACCAGTAAAGGGGAACCCCACCGGGGAGCTGTTTTTT.

The sample holds a few counts of this clone. This chain joins TRBV6-2 or TRBV6-3 and TRBJ1-2; D is undetermined. Germline CDR1 MNHEY, CDR2 SVGEGT. The CDR3 has 14 amino acids. Trimming removed 4 bases at V and 8 bases at J, with 17 bases between. The CDR3 sequence: CASSSTSRSEGYTF. The DNA for the CDR3 is TGTGCCAGCAGTTCCACCTCAAGGAGTGAAGGCTACACCTTC.

This clone was detected a few times. The chain uses TRBV6-1 and TRBJ1-5; D ambiguous. The germline V gene has CDR1 MNHNS and CDR2 SASEGT. This CDR3 is built from 13 residues. The V end was cut by 3 bases, the J end by 3 bases, with 6 bases between. The DNA for the CDR3 is TGTGCCAGCAGTGACCCGTTCAATCAGCCCCAGCATTTT. Translated, it gives CASSDPFNQPQHF.

This clone was observed a handful of times. This chain joins TRBV14 and TRBJ2-7, with a possible D match to TRBD1 (5 bases). The V gene lost 0 bases and the J gene lost 7 bases, with 13 bases spanning the gap. Germline V CDR1 and CDR2: SGHDN, FVKESK. The CDR3 sequence is 14 residues long. CDR3 nucleotide sequence: TGTGCCAGCAGCCAAGATGGGCTTAGGGGTGAGCAGTACTTC. Its protein is CASSQDGLRGEQYF.

This clone was seen a few times. The gene calls are TRBV10-3 and TRBJ2-1, with a tentative D call TRBD1 (6 bases). Per germline, CDR1 ENHRY and CDR2 SYGVKD. The V gene lost 3 bases and the J gene lost 15 bases, with 18 bases spanning the gap. CDR3 size: 13 residues. The CDR3 is CAISDPSRDIWFF. The CDR3 DNA is TGTGCCATCAGTGACCCCTCCCGGGACATTTGGTTCTTC.

The chain links TRBV30 to TRBJ1-4; D may be TRBD1 (5 bases). The length of the CDR3 is 13 residues. Germline V gives CDR1 GTSNPN, CDR2 SVGIG (reference sequence). The V end lost 1 base, the J end lost 7 bases, and 10 bases lay between the germline ends. CDR3 region: CAWSEQGGEKLFF. The CDR3 DNA follows: TGTGCCTGGAGTGAGCAGGGCGGTGAAAAACTGTTTTTT.

The chain links TRBV4-3 to TRBJ2-2; 7 positions agree with TRBD1. Germline lookup yields CDR1 LGHNA and CDR2 YSLEER. Losses at the gene ends were 1 base for V and 3 bases for J; bases not matched to a gene: 5. The CDR3 covers 16 residues. CDR3 nucleotide sequence: TGCGCCAGCAGCCAAGTCGACAGGGCCGACACCGGGGAGCTGTTTTTT. It encodes CASSQVDRADTGELFF.

V and J are TRBV4-1 and TRBJ1-2; the match to TRBD1 covers 7 bases. CDR1 and CDR2 (germline): MGHRA, YSYEKL. V shed 4 bases and J 8 bases; nucleotides not matched to a gene: 10. CDR3 length equals 14 residues. CDR3: CASSPDMGQRGYTF. CDR3 in DNA: TGCGCCAGCAGCCCGGATATGGGACAGCGAGGCTACACCTTC.

This chain connects TRBV7-9 to TRBJ1-2; 8 nucleotides match TRBD1. Trimming removed 5 bases from V and 5 bases from J; junction bases left unmatched: 7. CDR1 is SEHNR, CDR2 FQNEAQ, per germline (reference sequence). CDR3 length: 14 residues. In DNA, the CDR3 is TGTGCCAGCAGCCTCTCCCAGGGGGCATATGGCTACACCTTC. This encodes CASSLSQGAYGYTF.

The chain carries TRBV24-1 and TRBJ2-2; D is perhaps TRBD1 (5 bases). Looked up from germline, CDR1 is KGHDR and CDR2 is SFDVKD. V was pared by 3 bases and J by 3 bases, with 10 bases between. The CDR3 totals 15 residues. In nucleotides, the CDR3 is TGTGCCACCAGTGATCCTCAGGGATACACCGGGGAGCTGTTTTTT. Its translation: CATSDPQGYTGELFF.